This T cell receptor beta chain was retrieved from a study of cytomegalovirus exposure and HLA in healthy donors. The primer mix had 60 Vbeta and 13 Jbeta primers. Sequencing used immunoSEQ multiplex PCR; TCRdb keeps in-frame clones, though not all of them. The sample lists about 220,000 clones, over 80% occurring once. There are 16 residues in the CDR3. V was pared by 1 base and J by 2 bases, with 3 bases of the junction left unmatched. Germline V gene data show CDR1 as SGHVS and CDR2 as FNYEAQ. The chain has TRBV7-6 and TRBJ2-1; 9 nucleotides line up with TRBD2. The TCR sequence derives from a boy aged 2 to 10 in good health and CMV-seronegative. The sample taken for sequencing was PBMCs. CDR3 region: CASSLGGGGAYNEQFF. Written as DNA, the CDR3 is TGTGCCAGCAGCTTAGGTGGCGGGGGGGCCTACAATGAGCAGTTCTTC. Complete variable domain (other parts from reference TRBV7-6 and TRBJ2-1): GAGVSQSPRYKVTKRGQDVALRCDPISGHVSLYWYRQALGQGPEFLTYFNYEAQQDKSGLPNDRFSAERPEGSISTLTIQRTEQRDSAMYRCASSLGGGGAYNEQFFGPGTRLTVL.